This record concerns one T cell receptor beta chain sequence. As yet, its antigen is unknown. This sample is drawn from a study of T cells in Graves' hyperthyroidism and ophthalmopathy. Study-level information: At the time of initial diagnosis and before any treatment, peripheral blood was collected.

CDR1 and CDR2 from the germline V gene are MGHDK and SYGVNS. The CDR3 runs 14 residues. Trimming cost V 4 bases and J 3 bases; bases outside gene matches: 5. Hyperthyroidism of Graves' type that showed no ophthalmopathy progression within 18 months was stable. Orbital computed tomography and thyroid ultrasound, together with serum TRAb and thyroxine and clinical symptoms, were used for diagnoses. The TCR beta CDR3 regions underwent amplification using RNA transcripts as the source. The study used the HTBI primer set for a first-round RT-PCR of the TCR CDR3. MiXCR, run by TCRdb on the multiplex PCR reads, gives a single entry per CDR3 protein. The sample lists roughly 700,000 distinct CDR3 sequences; around 40% were seen once. Findings and caveats of the study: Most clonotypes that expanded in the thyroid above 0.001 also showed up in blood.

The chain links TRBV25-1 to TRBJ2-5; 7 nucleotides agree with TRBD2. The receptor was derived from a middle-aged woman with Graves' hyperthyroidism. Sequencing was done on a sample of blood. The CDR3, as DNA: TGTGCCAGCAGTGCTCTAGCGGCCAAAGAGACCCAGTACTTC. Protein product: CASSALAAKETQYF.